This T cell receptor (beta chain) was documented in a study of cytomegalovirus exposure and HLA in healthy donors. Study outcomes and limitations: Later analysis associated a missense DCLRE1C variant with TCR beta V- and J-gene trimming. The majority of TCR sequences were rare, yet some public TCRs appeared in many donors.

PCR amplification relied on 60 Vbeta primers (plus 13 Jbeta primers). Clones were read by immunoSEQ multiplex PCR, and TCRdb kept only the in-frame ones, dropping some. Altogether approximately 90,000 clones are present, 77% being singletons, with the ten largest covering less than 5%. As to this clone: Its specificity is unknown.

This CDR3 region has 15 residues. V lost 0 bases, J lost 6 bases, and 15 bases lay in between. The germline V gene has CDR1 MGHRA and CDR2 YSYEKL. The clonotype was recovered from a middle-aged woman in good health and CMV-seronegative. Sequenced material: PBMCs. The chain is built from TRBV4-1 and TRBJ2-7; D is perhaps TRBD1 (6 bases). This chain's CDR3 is CASSQDQGFIAEQYF. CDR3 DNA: TGCGCCAGCAGCCAAGATCAGGGGTTTATCGCCGAGCAGTACTTC.